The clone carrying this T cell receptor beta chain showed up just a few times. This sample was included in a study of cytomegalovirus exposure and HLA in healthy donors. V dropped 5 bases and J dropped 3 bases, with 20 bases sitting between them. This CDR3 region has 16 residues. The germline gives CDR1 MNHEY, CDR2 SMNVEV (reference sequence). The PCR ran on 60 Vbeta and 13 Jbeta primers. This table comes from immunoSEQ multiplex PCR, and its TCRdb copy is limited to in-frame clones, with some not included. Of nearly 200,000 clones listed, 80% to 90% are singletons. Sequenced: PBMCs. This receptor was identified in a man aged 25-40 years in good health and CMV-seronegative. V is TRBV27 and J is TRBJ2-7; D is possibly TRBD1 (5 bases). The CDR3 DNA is TGTGCCAGCAGTCCGACGACAGATTCCTCAAACTACGAGCAGTACTTC. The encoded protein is CASSPTTDSSNYEQYF.